The 5 T cell receptor beta chains in this list originate from one sample, sequenced in a study of radiation and T cells in renal cell carcinoma. Sequencing used immunoSEQ multiplex PCR; TCRdb keeps in-frame clones, though not all of them. The data contain 50,000 to 75,000 clones, 78% of them singletons. Time point reported: baseline pretreatment blood. As for treatment: 15 Gy SBRT to primary tumor, nephrectomy 4 weeks later. The material sequenced was blood, taken from a patient whose treatment included radiotherapy and nephrectomy. These receptors were collected from a man between 60 and 75 years old with renal cell carcinoma.

The V call is TRBV18, the J call TRBJ1-2; D not certain. The CDR3 loop spans 14 amino acids. V was clipped by 3 bases and J by 8 bases, with 16 bases between them. CDR1 and CDR2 (germline): KGHSH, LQKENI. The CDR3 DNA follows: TGTGCCAGCTCACCCGGTCGGGATGGAAGCGGCTACACCTTC. The encoded protein is CASSPGRDGSGYTF. The variable domain in full, completed from reference TRBV18 and TRBJ1-2, reads NAGVMQNPRHLVRRRGQEARLRCSPMKGHSHVYWYRQLPEEGLKFMVYLQKENIIDESGMPKERFSAEFPKEGPSILRIQQVVRGDSAAYFCASSPGRDGSGYTFGSGTRLTVV.

The sample holds one count of this clone. The chain uses TRBV10-2 and TRBJ2-7; 9 bases match TRBD2. This CDR3 contains 14 residues. Germline V CDR1 and CDR2: WSHSY, SAAADI. The V and J ends lost 7 bases and 2 bases, in that order; junction bases with no gene match: 6. The CDR3 DNA reads TGCGCCAGCACCTCGAGACTAGCGGCCTACGAGCAGTACTTC. Residues: CASTSRLAAYEQYF.

This clone was counted once. The gene calls are TRBV19 and TRBJ2-2, with D uncertain. The germline CDR1 and CDR2 sequences are LNHDA and SQIVND (reference sequence). V was cut by 1 base and J by 3 bases, with 9 bases left in between. This CDR3 comprises 15 residues. The CDR3 nucleotides read TGTGCCAGTAGTATAGTTGGGATCTACACCGGGGAGCTGTTTTTT. Its translation is CASSIVGIYTGELFF.

The V and J genes are TRBV6-5 and TRBJ2-7, with 8 bases that match TRBD2. This CDR3 has 14 amino acids. Germline values: CDR1 MNHEY, CDR2 SVGAGI. The trim removed 2 bases at V and 3 bases at J, leaving 3 bases unmatched. The CDR3 nucleotides are TGTGCCAGCAGTTACGAGCGGGGGAACTACGAGCAGTACTTC. This encodes CASSYERGNYEQYF.

This rearrangement joins TRBV5-1 to TRBJ1-2; D not resolved. The germline V gene encodes CDR1 SGHRS and CDR2 YFSETQ. The CDR3 runs to 15 residues. The V gene lost 0 bases and the J gene lost 4 bases, with 13 bases spanning the gap. The CDR3 here is CASSLAPQSPYGYTF. CDR3 bases: TGCGCCAGCAGCTTGGCGCCCCAATCCCCCTATGGCTACACCTTC. The complete variable domain, with remaining parts taken from reference TRBV5-1 and TRBJ1-2, reads KAGVTQTPRYLIKTRGQQVTLSCSPISGHRSVSWYQQTPGQGLQFLFEYFSETQRNKGNFPGRFSGRQFSNSRSEMNVSTLELGDSALYLCASSLAPQSPYGYTFGSGTRLTVV.